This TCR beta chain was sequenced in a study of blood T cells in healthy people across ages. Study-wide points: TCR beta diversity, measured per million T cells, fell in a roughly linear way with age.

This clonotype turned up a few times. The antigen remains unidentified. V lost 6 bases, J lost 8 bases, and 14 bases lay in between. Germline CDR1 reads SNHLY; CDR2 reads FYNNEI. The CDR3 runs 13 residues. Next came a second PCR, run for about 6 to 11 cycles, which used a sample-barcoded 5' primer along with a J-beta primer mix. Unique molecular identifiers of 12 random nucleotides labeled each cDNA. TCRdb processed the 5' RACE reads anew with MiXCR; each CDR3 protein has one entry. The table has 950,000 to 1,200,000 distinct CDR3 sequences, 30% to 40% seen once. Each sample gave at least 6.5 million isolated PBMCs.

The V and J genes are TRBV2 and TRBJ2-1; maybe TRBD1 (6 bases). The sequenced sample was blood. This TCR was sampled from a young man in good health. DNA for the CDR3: TGTGCCAGCAGACAGGGTTCGGTCGATGAGCAGTTCTTC. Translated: CASRQGSVDEQFF.